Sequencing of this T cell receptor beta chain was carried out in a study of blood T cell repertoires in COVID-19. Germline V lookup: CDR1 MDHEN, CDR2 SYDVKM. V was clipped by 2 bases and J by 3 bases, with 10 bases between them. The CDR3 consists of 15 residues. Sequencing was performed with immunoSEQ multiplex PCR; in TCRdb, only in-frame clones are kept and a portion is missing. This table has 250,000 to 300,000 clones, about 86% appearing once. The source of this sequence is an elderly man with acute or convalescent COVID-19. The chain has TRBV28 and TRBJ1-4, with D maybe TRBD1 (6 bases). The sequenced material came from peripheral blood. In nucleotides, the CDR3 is TGTGCCAGCAGTTTAGGGGGCGCGGCTAATGAAAAACTGTTTTTT. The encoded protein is CASSLGGAANEKLFF.